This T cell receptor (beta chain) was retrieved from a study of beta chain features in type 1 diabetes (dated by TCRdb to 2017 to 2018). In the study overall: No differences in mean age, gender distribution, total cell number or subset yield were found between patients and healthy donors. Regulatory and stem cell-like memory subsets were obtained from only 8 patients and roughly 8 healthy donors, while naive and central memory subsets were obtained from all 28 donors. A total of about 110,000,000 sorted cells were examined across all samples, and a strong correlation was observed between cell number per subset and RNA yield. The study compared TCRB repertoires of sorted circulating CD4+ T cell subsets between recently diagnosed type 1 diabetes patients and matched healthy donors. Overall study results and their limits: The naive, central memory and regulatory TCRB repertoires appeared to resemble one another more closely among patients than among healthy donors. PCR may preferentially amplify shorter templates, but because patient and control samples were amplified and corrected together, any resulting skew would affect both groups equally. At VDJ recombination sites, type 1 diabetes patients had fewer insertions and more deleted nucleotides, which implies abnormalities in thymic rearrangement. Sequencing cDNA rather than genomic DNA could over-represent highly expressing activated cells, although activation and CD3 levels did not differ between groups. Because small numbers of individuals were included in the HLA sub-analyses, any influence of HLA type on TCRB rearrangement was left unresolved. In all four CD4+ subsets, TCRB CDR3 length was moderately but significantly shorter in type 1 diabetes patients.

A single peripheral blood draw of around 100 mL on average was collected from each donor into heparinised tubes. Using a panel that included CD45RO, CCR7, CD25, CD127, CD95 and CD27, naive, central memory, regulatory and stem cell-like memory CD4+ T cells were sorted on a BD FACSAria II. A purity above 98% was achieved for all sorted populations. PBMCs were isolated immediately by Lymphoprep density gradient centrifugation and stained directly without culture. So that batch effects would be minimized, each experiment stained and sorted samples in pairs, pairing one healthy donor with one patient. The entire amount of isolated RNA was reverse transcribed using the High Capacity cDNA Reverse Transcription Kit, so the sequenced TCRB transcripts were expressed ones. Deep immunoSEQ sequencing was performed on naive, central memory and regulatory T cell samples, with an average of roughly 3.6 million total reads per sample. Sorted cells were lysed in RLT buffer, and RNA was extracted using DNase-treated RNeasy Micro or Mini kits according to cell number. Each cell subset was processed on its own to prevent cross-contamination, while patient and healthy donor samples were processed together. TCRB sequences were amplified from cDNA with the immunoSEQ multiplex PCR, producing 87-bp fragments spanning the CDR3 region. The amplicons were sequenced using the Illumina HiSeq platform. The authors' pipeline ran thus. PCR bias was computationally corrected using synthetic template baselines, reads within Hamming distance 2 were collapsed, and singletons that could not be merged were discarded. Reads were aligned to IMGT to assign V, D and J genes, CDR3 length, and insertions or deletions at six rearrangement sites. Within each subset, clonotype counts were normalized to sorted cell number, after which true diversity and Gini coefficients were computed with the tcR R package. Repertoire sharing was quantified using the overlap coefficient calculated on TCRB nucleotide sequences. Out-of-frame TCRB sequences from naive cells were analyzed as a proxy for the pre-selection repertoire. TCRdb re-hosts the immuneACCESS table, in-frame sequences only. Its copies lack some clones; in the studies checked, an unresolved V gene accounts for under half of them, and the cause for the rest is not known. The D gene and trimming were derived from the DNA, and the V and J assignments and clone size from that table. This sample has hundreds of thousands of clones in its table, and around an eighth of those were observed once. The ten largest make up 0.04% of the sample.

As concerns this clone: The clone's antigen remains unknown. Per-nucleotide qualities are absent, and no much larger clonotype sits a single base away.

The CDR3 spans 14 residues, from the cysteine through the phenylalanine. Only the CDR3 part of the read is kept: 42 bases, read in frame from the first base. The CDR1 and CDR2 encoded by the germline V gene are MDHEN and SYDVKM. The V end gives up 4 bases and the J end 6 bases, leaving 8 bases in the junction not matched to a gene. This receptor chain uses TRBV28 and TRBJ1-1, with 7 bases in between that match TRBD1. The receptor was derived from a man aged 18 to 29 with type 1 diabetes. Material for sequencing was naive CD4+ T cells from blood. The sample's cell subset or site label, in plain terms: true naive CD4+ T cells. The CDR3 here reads CASSSTDRVAEAFF. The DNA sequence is TGTGCCAGCAGTTCTACAGACAGGGTAGCTGAAGCTTTCTTT.